These T cell receptor beta chains were read from a single sample in a study of cytomegalovirus exposure and HLA in healthy donors. TCRdb's copy holds only in-frame clones and misses some; the assay was immunoSEQ multiplex PCR. This sample has about 260,000 clones; about 92% occur once, and the top ten carry approximately 3.1%. Sequencing input: PBMCs. These receptors came from a woman in her thirties in good health and CMV-seronegative. Both conserved end residues are trimmed from each CDR3. Each record gives: V gene, J gene, CDR3 protein.

v_gene: TRBV15; j_gene: TRBJ1-1; CDR3aa: ATSRDTEAF
v_gene: TRBV6-6; j_gene: TRBJ1-5; CDR3aa: ASSYRVQNSNQPQH
v_gene: TRBV29-1; j_gene: TRBJ2-3; CDR3aa: SVRILDRADTQY
v_gene: TRBV4-2; j_gene: TRBJ1-1; CDR3aa: ASSLPGDISNTEAF
v_gene: TRBV7-2; j_gene: TRBJ2-5; CDR3aa: ASSLTPVGRETQY
v_gene: TRBV6-6; j_gene: TRBJ2-5; CDR3aa: ASSYSSQTQY
v_gene: TRBV11-2; j_gene: TRBJ2-5; CDR3aa: ASSLGETQY
v_gene: TRBV5-4; j_gene: TRBJ2-3; CDR3aa: ASSLNVLHAGTDTQY
v_gene: TRBV6-1; j_gene: TRBJ1-5; CDR3aa: ASSGENQPQH
v_gene: TRBV7-8; j_gene: TRBJ2-7; CDR3aa: ASSSRQGPTYEQY
v_gene: TRBV5-4; j_gene: TRBJ2-7; CDR3aa: ASSLRGALKYEQY
v_gene: TRBV28; j_gene: TRBJ1-4; CDR3aa: ASSATGTGEGKLF
v_gene: TRBV5-6; j_gene: TRBJ1-5; CDR3aa: ASSSFPGTGGNQPQH
v_gene: TRBV2; j_gene: TRBJ1-5; CDR3aa: ASSRQGAGNQPQH
v_gene: TRBV18; j_gene: TRBJ1-5; CDR3aa: ASSPGQGVMQPQH
v_gene: TRBV11-2; j_gene: TRBJ2-1; CDR3aa: ASSRDTARNEQF
v_gene: TRBV4-3; j_gene: TRBJ2-1; CDR3aa: ASSQAGLEYNEQF
v_gene: TRBV29-1; j_gene: TRBJ2-7; CDR3aa: SVGRSAYEQY
v_gene: TRBV19; j_gene: TRBJ1-1; CDR3aa: ASSMKMDRGTPF
v_gene: TRBV15; j_gene: TRBJ2-1; CDR3aa: ATSRVAGGDEQF
v_gene: TRBV6-6; j_gene: TRBJ1-1; CDR3aa: ASHTSNTEAF
v_gene: TRBV6-6; j_gene: TRBJ1-3; CDR3aa: ASSSFHGQGDTIY
v_gene: TRBV27; j_gene: TRBJ1-2; CDR3aa: ASSFGWTGDYGYT
v_gene: TRBV28; j_gene: TRBJ1-2; CDR3aa: ASSITHRTGLGYT
v_gene: TRBV28; j_gene: TRBJ2-1; CDR3aa: ASSWTSASSYNEQF
v_gene: TRBV6-6; j_gene: TRBJ2-2; CDR3aa: ASSPTRASGTGELF
v_gene: TRBV27; j_gene: TRBJ2-2; CDR3aa: ASSLNTGELF
v_gene: TRBV29-1; j_gene: TRBJ2-1; CDR3aa: SVEETGYEQF
v_gene: TRBV9; j_gene: TRBJ2-5; CDR3aa: ASTGPGTGGETQY
v_gene: TRBV6-5; j_gene: TRBJ1-2; CDR3aa: ASSLGQALGGYT
v_gene: TRBV5-1; j_gene: TRBJ2-3; CDR3aa: ASSHSRAGVVTDTQY
v_gene: TRBV6-6; j_gene: TRBJ2-1; CDR3aa: ASRPIQVINEQF
v_gene: TRBV7-2; j_gene: TRBJ2-2; CDR3aa: ASSPTGNPRGTGELF
v_gene: TRBV11-2; j_gene: TRBJ2-7; CDR3aa: ASSRHSASYEQY
v_gene: TRBV28; j_gene: TRBJ2-2; CDR3aa: ASSSVAGELF
v_gene: TRBV6-5; j_gene: TRBJ2-7; CDR3aa: ASRGGSYEQY
v_gene: TRBV27; j_gene: TRBJ1-5; CDR3aa: ASSYGPGGNSRPQH
v_gene: TRBV7-2; j_gene: TRBJ2-2; CDR3aa: ASGSTGELF
v_gene: TRBV7-8; j_gene: TRBJ2-3; CDR3aa: ASSLSREWSTSTDTQY
v_gene: TRBV5-1; j_gene: TRBJ2-1; CDR3aa: ASLGVILAANEQF
v_gene: TRBV7-9; j_gene: TRBJ1-4; CDR3aa: ASSLAGGGKLF
v_gene: TRBV14; j_gene: TRBJ1-1; CDR3aa: ASSQDGNGGLNTEAF
v_gene: TRBV27; j_gene: TRBJ2-7; CDR3aa: ASSLSAYYEQY
v_gene: TRBV9; j_gene: TRBJ2-2; CDR3aa: ASSVTATGELF
v_gene: TRBV9; j_gene: TRBJ1-4; CDR3aa: ASSVAARGGEKLF